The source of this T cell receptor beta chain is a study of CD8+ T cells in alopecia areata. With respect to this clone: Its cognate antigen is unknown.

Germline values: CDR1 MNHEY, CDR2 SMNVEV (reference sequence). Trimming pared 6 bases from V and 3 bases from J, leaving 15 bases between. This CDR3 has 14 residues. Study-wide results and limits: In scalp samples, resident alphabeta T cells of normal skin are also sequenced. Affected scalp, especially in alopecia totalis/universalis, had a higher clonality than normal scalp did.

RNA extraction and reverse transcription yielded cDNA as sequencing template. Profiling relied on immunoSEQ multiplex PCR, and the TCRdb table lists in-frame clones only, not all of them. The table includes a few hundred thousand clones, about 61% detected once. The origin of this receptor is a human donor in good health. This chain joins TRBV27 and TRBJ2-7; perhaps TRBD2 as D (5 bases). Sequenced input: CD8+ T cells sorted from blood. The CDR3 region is CASSEALGSYEQYF. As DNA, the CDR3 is TGTGCCAGCAGCGAGGCGTTGGGGAGCTACGAGCAGTACTTC.